These 21 T cell receptor beta chains originate from one sample sequenced in a study of blood T cell repertoires in COVID-19. Repertoires were generated with immunoSEQ multiplex PCR, while TCRdb's copy carries only in-frame clones and drops some. The sample yields about 230,000 clones, approximately 85% seen once. Source material: peripheral blood. These receptors were collected from a man aged 35-49 years with acute or convalescent COVID-19.

The sample holds a few counts of this clone. The chain carries TRBV3-1 (or the pseudogene TRBV3-2) and TRBJ1-3, with 9 bases matching TRBD1. The CDR3 runs 17 residues. The V segment lost 5 bases and the J segment 4 bases; nucleotides outside the gene matches: 12. CDR1 is LGHDT, CDR2 YNNKEL, per germline (reference sequence). The CDR3 DNA sequence: TGTGCCAGCAGCTATGGACAGGGGCCGCGAAAAGGAAACACCATATATTTT. Translation gives CASSYGQGPRKGNTIYF.

The V call is TRBV6-2 or TRBV6-3, the J call TRBJ2-7, with a weak D call TRBD2 (6 bases). The germline gives CDR1 MNHEY, CDR2 SVGEGT. Trimming took off 5 bases at V and 6 bases at J, with 20 bases between the two ends. This CDR3 comprises 15 residues. CDR3 sequence: CASSNPGRGFSEQYF. CDR3 in DNA: TGTGCCAGCAGTAACCCGGGACGGGGGTTTTCCGAGCAGTACTTC.

The chain couples TRBV11-2 to TRBJ2-1; 8 bases are a match to TRBD1. CDR3 size: 15 residues. The germline CDR1 and CDR2 sequences are SGHAT and FQNNGV. V lost 0 bases and J lost 9; bases outside the gene matches: 7. The CDR3 bases are TGTGCCAGCAGCTTAGAAGGCAGGGGGCGCGGTGAGCAGTTCTTC. Translating it yields CASSLEGRGRGEQFF.

The V and J genes are TRBV12-5 and TRBJ1-4; D gene uncertain. CDR1 is LGHNT, CDR2 FRNRAP, per germline. The V end was cut by 1 base, the J end by 7 bases, with 4 bases between. The CDR3 extends over 12 amino acids. The CDR3 is CASGLDTEKLFF. As DNA, the CDR3 is TGTGCTAGTGGTTTGGACACTGAAAAACTGTTTTTT.

The chain employs TRBV7-2 and TRBJ1-2; TRBD1 aligns across 7 bases. Germline assignment: CDR1 SGHTA and CDR2 FQGNSA. The CDR3 has 14 residues. V lost 4 bases, J lost 7 bases, and 9 bases stayed unmatched. CDR3 DNA: TGTGCCAGCAGCTCGTTGACAGGGAAGGGTGGCTACACCTTC. It is translated as CASSSLTGKGGYTF.

The rearrangement uses TRBV4-3 and TRBJ2-1, with TRBD2 identical over 9 bases. Per the germline V gene, CDR1 is LGHNA and CDR2 is YSLEER. This CDR3 has 16 amino acids. J lost 2 bases, V lost 3 bases, and 5 bases had no gene match. CDR3 amino acids: CASSHDLAGPYNEQFF. The CDR3 coding sequence is TGCGCCAGCAGCCACGACCTAGCGGGGCCCTACAATGAGCAGTTCTTC.

This chain uses TRBV7-3 with TRBJ1-1; no clear D. Germline-derived CDR1 and CDR2 are SGHTA and FQGTGA. V lost 3 bases and J lost 1, with 6 bases in between. This CDR3 region has 13 residues. The CDR3 DNA reads TGTGCCAGCAGCTTCTATCAGAACACTGAAGCTTTCTTT. Translated, it gives CASSFYQNTEAFF.

The CDR3 here is CASSLRGEQYF. The CDR3, as DNA: TGTGCCAGCAGCCTTAGGGGCGAGCAGTACTTC. The V call is TRBV9, the J call TRBJ2-7; a weak D match, TRBD1 (5 bases). V was cut by 4 bases and J by 6 bases, with 8 bases left in between. This CDR3 is 11 amino acids long. Germline CDR1 and CDR2: SGDLS and YYNGEE.

The CDR3 loop reads CASSSGQATYEQYF. The CDR3 DNA sequence: TGCGCCAGCAGCTCCGGACAGGCAACCTACGAGCAGTACTTC. The chain has TRBV5-1 and TRBJ2-7; 7 nucleotides match TRBD1. The J segment lost 2 bases and the V segment lost 3 bases, leaving 5 bases of the junction unmatched. Looked up from germline, CDR1 is SGHRS and CDR2 is YFSETQ. The CDR3 length is 14 residues.

The rearrangement joins TRBV5-5 to TRBJ2-1; a possible D gene is TRBD1 (5 bases). Trimming took off 0 bases at V and 0 bases at J, with 13 bases between the two ends. Per germline, CDR1 SGHKS and CDR2 YYEKEE (reference sequence). This CDR3 contains 17 residues. The CDR3 loop is CASSLGDQRGSYNEQFF. CDR3 DNA: TGTGCCAGCAGCTTGGGGGATCAAAGGGGCTCCTACAATGAGCAGTTCTTC.

The rearrangement joins TRBV5-8 to TRBJ1-1; TRBD1 is a possible D gene (6 bases). V shed 5 bases and J shed 5 bases, with 16 bases lying between them. Per the germline V gene, CDR1 is SGHTS and CDR2 is YDEGEE. The CDR3 spans 14 residues. The CDR3 loop is CASRTGSRFTEAFF. As DNA, the CDR3 is TGTGCCAGCAGGACAGGATCGAGATTTACTGAAGCTTTCTTT.

This clone was detected a few times. The chain uses TRBV2 and TRBJ1-6, with D possibly being TRBD1 (5 bases). Looked up from germline, CDR1 is SNHLY and CDR2 is FYNNEI. V was cut by 6 bases and J by 9 bases, with 21 bases left in between. This CDR3 has 16 residues. CDR3 bases: TGTGCCAGCAGCGTGGCTAATGGACAAGTCGGTTCACCCCTCCACTTT. This sequence encodes CASSVANGQVGSPLHF.

The V call is TRBV19, the J call TRBJ1-1; D is perhaps TRBD1 (5 bases). V lost 5 bases and J lost 7, with 17 bases in between. The germline V gene has CDR1 LNHDA and CDR2 SQIVND (reference sequence). The CDR3 covers 14 residues. The CDR3 sequence is CASSPLGGLSEAFF. CDR3 coding DNA: TGTGCCAGTAGTCCTCTCGGGGGTTTGAGTGAAGCTTTCTTT.

This clone has only one observation. This chain uses TRBV28 with TRBJ1-2; D unclear. Between the trimmed V and J ends, which lost 5 bases and 4 bases, there was a span of 11 bases. The CDR3 extends over 13 amino acids. Germline CDR1 reads MDHEN; CDR2 reads SYDVKM. CDR3 amino acids: CASSTLTPYGYTF. CDR3 coding DNA: TGTGCCAGCAGTACATTAACCCCCTATGGCTACACCTTC.

This clone was seen a few times. This chain links TRBV7-2 with TRBJ2-3; TRBD2 might be the D (6 bases). The germline gives CDR1 SGHTA, CDR2 FQGNSA. V was pared by 1 base and J by 8 bases, with 13 bases between. This CDR3 has 14 amino acids. The CDR3 spells CASSLGQGGVTQYF. The CDR3 coding sequence is TGTGCCAGCAGCTTAGGGCAGGGAGGAGTTACGCAGTATTTT.

This chain links TRBV19 with TRBJ1-2; D uncertain. The V end lost 1 base, the J end lost 8 bases, and 14 bases lay between the germline ends. CDR1 is LNHDA, CDR2 SQIVND, per germline (reference sequence). CDR3 size: 14 residues. The CDR3 spells CASSIGEARGGYTF. CDR3 in DNA: TGTGCCAGTAGTATAGGCGAAGCCCGAGGGGGCTACACCTTC.

This clone was seen once. The CDR3 DNA follows: TGTGCCAGCAGCTCAGGGGGTGGAATTCCAGATACGCAGTATTTT. Protein product: CASSSGGGIPDTQYF. This chain uses TRBV7-6 with TRBJ2-3, with TRBD1 matching over 7 bases. Germline lookup yields CDR1 SGHVS and CDR2 FNYEAQ. J lost 4 bases, V lost 4 bases, and 8 bases had no gene match. CDR3 length equals 15 residues.

The V gene is TRBV19, the J gene TRBJ1-1; D is unclear. Germline lookup yields CDR1 LNHDA and CDR2 SQIVND (reference sequence). V was clipped by 5 bases and J by 2 bases, with 12 bases between them. CDR3 length: 14 residues. CDR3 sequence (DNA): TGTGCCAGTAGTGGACGGACTCCCAACACTGAAGCTTTCTTT. Residues: CASSGRTPNTEAFF. Based on the CDR3 plus reference TRBV19 and TRBJ1-1, the full variable domain is DGGITQSPKYLFRKEGQNVTLSCEQNLNHDAMYWYRQDPGQGLRLIYYSQIVNDFQKGDIAEGYSVSREKKESFPLTVTSAQKNPTAFYLCASSGRTPNTEAFFGQGTRLTVV.

A single count supports this clone. V gene TRBV7-3 combines with J gene TRBJ2-7, with TRBD1 identical over 9 bases. The V and J ends lost 6 bases and 5 bases, in that order; junction bases with no gene match: 8. This CDR3 is built from 14 residues. The germline CDR1 and CDR2 sequences are SGHTA and FQGTGA. CDR3 coding DNA: TGTGCCAGCAGAAGAGAGGACAGGGGTGACGAGCAGTACTTC. It specifies CASRREDRGDEQYF.

The gene calls are TRBV4-2 and TRBJ1-5; D possibly corresponds to TRBD1 (6 bases). CDR3 length: 20 amino acids. V was trimmed by 0 bases and J by 2 bases, leaving 23 bases between them. In germline, CDR1 is LGHNA, CDR2 YNFKEQ. DNA of the CDR3: TGTGCCAGCAGCCAAGAAATCCCCAGGGGTCCCGAAGGGGGCAATCAGCCCCAGCATTTT. Translating gives CASSQEIPRGPEGGNQPQHF.

This sequence joins TRBV19 and TRBJ2-1; 11 nucleotides agree with TRBD1. This CDR3 region has 15 residues. Germline CDR1 is LNHDA and CDR2 is SQIVND (reference sequence). V was clipped by 5 bases and J by 9 bases; unmatched bases: 9. The CDR3 coding sequence is TGTGCCAGTAGTTGGACAGGGGGCCCCGGGGGTGAGCAGTTCTTC. Its protein is CASSWTGGPGGEQFF. The full variable domain, rest sourced from reference TRBV19 and TRBJ2-1, is DGGITQSPKYLFRKEGQNVTLSCEQNLNHDAMYWYRQDPGQGLRLIYYSQIVNDFQKGDIAEGYSVSREKKESFPLTVTSAQKNPTAFYLCASSWTGGPGGEQFFGPGTRLTVL.